This T cell receptor (beta chain) was captured in a study of T cell responses to AZD1222 COVID-19 vaccine. General study findings and limits: Vaccination with two AZD1222 doses was followed by a rise in Spike-specific TCR breadth and depth.

The V and J ends lost 7 bases and 4 bases respectively, with 16 bases between them. This CDR3 spans 14 amino acids. CDR1 and CDR2 from the germline V gene are MNHEY and SVGAGI. As to this clone: Its antigen is not known.

Profiled with immunoSEQ multiplex PCR; TCRdb holds only in-frame clones, not every one. The sample holds 150,000 to 200,000 clones, around 90% seen once. Sequenced here: peripheral blood, sampled 28 days after the second AZD1222 dose. The sequence was obtained from an adult who received the AZD1222 COVID-19 vaccine. This chain links TRBV6-5 with TRBJ1-2, with D possibly TRBD1 on 5 matching bases. The CDR3 spells CASTSGDSRYGYTF. CDR3 in DNA: TGTGCCAGCACCTCGGGAGACAGTCGCTATGGCTACACCTTC.